The 8 T cell receptor beta chains in this list originate from one sample, sequenced in a study of T-cell reconstitution after alpha-beta-depleted transplantation in children. The TCRbeta library was prepared with unique molecular identifiers. Each CDR3 protein gets one entry after TCRdb re-called the PCR reads with MiXCR. The table lists about 580,000 distinct CDR3 sequences, more than 20% of them singletons. The sample was PBMCs, mostly from graft donor cells, taken 360 days after TCRalphabeta/CD19-depleted stem cell transplant. The receptors derive from a boy younger than two who had a stem cell transplant for acute myeloid leukemia, so the T cells may come from the graft donor.

This clonotype was observed once. The chain combines TRBV4-2 with TRBJ2-5, with 8 bases aligning to TRBD1. CDR1 is LGHNA, CDR2 YNFKEQ, per germline. The CDR3 runs 17 residues. V gave up 4 bases and J gave up 1 base; unmatched junction bases: 11. The CDR3: CASSPPRQGPIQETQYF. For the CDR3, the DNA is TGTGCCAGCAGCCCCCCGCGACAGGGGCCAATCCAAGAGACCCAGTACTTC.

The chain has TRBV27 and TRBJ2-7, with TRBD1 as a possible D gene (5 bases). V shed 5 bases and J shed 6 bases, with 14 bases lying between them. Germline assignment: CDR1 MNHEY and CDR2 SMNVEV (reference sequence). CDR3 length equals 13 residues. Written as DNA, the CDR3 is TGTGCCAGCAGTCCAGGGTCCATCTGCGAGCAGTACTTC. Translation: CASSPGSICEQYF.

This clonotype was detected only a few times. This chain links TRBV6-5 with TRBJ1-2; D is uncertain. Germline lookup yields CDR1 MNHEY and CDR2 SVGAGI. The germline V and J ends were trimmed by 6 bases and 0 bases, with 5 bases remaining between them. This CDR3 comprises 12 residues. The CDR3 coding sequence is TGTGCCAGCAGACAGACTAACTATGGCTACACCTTC. It specifies CASRQTNYGYTF.

This clonotype was observed many times. The V and J genes are TRBV20-1 and TRBJ2-5; no clear D gene. V was clipped by 3 bases and J by 2 bases, with 7 bases between them. Germline loops: CDR1 DFQATT, CDR2 SNEGSKA (reference sequence). CDR3 length equals 12 residues. Here the CDR3 reads CSARILQETQYF. The CDR3 DNA follows: TGCAGTGCTAGGATACTGCAAGAGACCCAGTACTTC.

The rearrangement joins TRBV28 to TRBJ2-2, with D possibly matching TRBD1 (6 bases). Trimming removed 4 bases from V and 1 base from J, with 16 bases in between. Germline CDR1 MDHEN, CDR2 SYDVKM. The CDR3 covers 17 residues. CDR3: CASSSINRAQNTGELFF. The DNA for the CDR3 is TGTGCCAGCAGTTCTATTAACAGGGCCCAGAACACCGGGGAGCTGTTTTTT. The variable domain in full, completed from reference TRBV28 and TRBJ2-2, reads DVKVTQSSRYLVKRTGEKVFLECVQDMDHENMFWYRQDPGLGLRLIYFSYDVKMKEKGDIPEGYSVSREKKERFSLILESASTNQTSMYLCASSSINRAQNTGELFFGEGSRLTVL.

The chain has TRBV6-1 and TRBJ2-5, with a weak D call TRBD1 (5 bases). Germline CDR1 is MNHNS and CDR2 is SASEGT. V lost 10 bases and J 2 bases, leaving 20 bases between the germline ends. This CDR3 region has 15 residues. The CDR3 nucleotides are TGTGCCAACAGCTTAAGCTGGGGCAGTCAAGAGACCCAGTACTTC. The encoded protein is CANSLSWGSQETQYF.

In this sample, this clonotype turned up a few times. The chain combines TRBV6-1 with TRBJ2-3, with D possibly matching TRBD2 (5 bases). Germline CDR1 MNHNS, CDR2 SASEGT. Trimming removed 6 bases at V and 2 bases at J, with 12 bases between. The CDR3 totals 14 residues. CDR3 sequence (DNA): TGTGCCAGCAGGAGTCAGAGGGTCACAGATACGCAGTATTTT. Translating it yields CASRSQRVTDTQYF.

This rearrangement joins TRBV7-2 to TRBJ2-1; D tentatively reads TRBD1 or TRBD2 (5 bases each). The CDR3 sequence is 15 residues long. Germline CDR1 SGHTA, CDR2 FQGNSA. Trimming took 1 base from V and 5 from J, leaving 12 bases between them. The CDR3: CASSLEGPGHNEQFF. CDR3 in DNA: TGTGCCAGCAGCTTAGAGGGGCCGGGGCACAATGAGCAGTTCTTC.